The present TCR beta chain was sequenced within a study of T-cell reconstitution after alpha-beta-depleted transplantation in children. Unique molecular identifiers were incorporated during preparation of the TCRbeta library. TCRdb reprocessed the PCR reads via MiXCR and lists one record per CDR3 protein. The sample holds around 380,000 distinct CDR3 sequences, roughly 11% seen once. The CDR3 sequence is 15 residues long. Germline values: CDR1 MGHRA, CDR2 YSYEKL. Trimming took off 0 bases at V and 4 bases at J, with 11 bases between the two ends. The chain has TRBV4-1 and TRBJ2-3; D possibly uses TRBD1 or TRBD2 (5 bases each). The sequence derives from a human donor who donated a stem cell graft to a child with acute myeloid leukemia. Sequenced here: PBMCs from the stem cell graft donor, sampled from the stem cell graft. The CDR3 sequence is CASSQDYGGSDTQYF. The CDR3 nucleotides are TGCGCCAGCAGCCAAGATTATGGGGGATCAGATACGCAGTATTTT.